This T cell receptor beta chain was captured by sequencing in a study of breast tumors, draining lymph nodes, adjacent tissues. General study points: Findings are consistent with lymph node origin and intratumoral expansion of most tumor T cells. Tumor repertoires ranked between lymph nodes and nontumor tissue in diversity, with V and J gene preferences.

CDR3 length equals 16 residues. V was shortened by 2 bases and J by 1 base, with 13 bases between the two germline ends. Germline lookup yields CDR1 SGHTS and CDR2 YDEGEE. This clonotype appeared many times. The antigen is undetermined. One entry per CDR3 protein results from TCRdb running MiXCR on the multiplex PCR reads. Of some 17,000 distinct CDR3 sequences listed, approximately 42% are singletons. The rearrangement uses TRBV5-8 and TRBJ2-1; a possible D gene is TRBD2 (5 bases). The material sequenced was tumor-adjacent breast tissue. The receptor comes from a female donor with breast cancer. Some clones in this sample may be carry-over from other donors' samples. The CDR3 sequence: CASSFELGFSYNEQFF. The CDR3 coding sequence is TGTGCCAGCAGCTTCGAACTAGGGTTTTCCTACAATGAGCAGTTCTTC.